This T cell receptor beta chain is from a study of blood T cell repertoires in COVID-19. Study information: Sample material is recorded as cDNA or gDNA derived from T cells, B-cell-depleted T cells, or PBMCs.

Grouping used clinical history reported by participants in a survey and questionnaire. In the authors' methods: Reference gene primer amplification yielded estimated nucleated cell counts. The protocol was immunoSEQ multiplex PCR, while the TCRdb copy is restricted to in-frame clones and leaves out a portion. Clone size and the V and J calls come from that table; the DNA yielded D and trimming. Here the sample spans roughly 300,000 clones, around 86% being singletons. This clone has a single count. After removal of 0 bases from V and 7 bases from J, the junction contained 8 bases not matched to a gene. From germline, CDR1 is SEHNR and CDR2 FQNEAQ (reference sequence). The CDR3 covers 16 residues.

Specimen: PBMCs or T cells enriched from blood (not recorded which). The clonotype was recovered from a woman in her late teens or twenties who had recovered from COVID-19. This chain links TRBV7-9 with TRBJ2-1, with 8 bases aligning to TRBD2. The CDR3 here is CASSLARSGGSNEQFF. The CDR3 DNA reads as TGTGCCAGCAGCTTAGCGCGCTCGGGGGGGTCTAATGAGCAGTTCTTC.